The clone carrying this T cell receptor beta chain showed up just a few times. No antigen is known for it. Semi-nested PCR with Nested Universal Primer A followed constant-region reverse priming of full-length variable regions. TCRdb reanalysed the 5' RACE reads using MiXCR and keeps one entry per CDR3 protein. The data show under 65,000 distinct CDR3 sequences, 28% seen once. The V end was cut by 0 bases, the J end by 2 bases, with 17 bases between. The CDR3 has 17 amino acids. The germline V gene encodes CDR1 LGHNA and CDR2 YNFKEQ. Memory CD4+ T cells were sorted as CD4+CD45RO+CD25- cells. Study-wide results and caveats: Greatest tumor Treg TCR overlap was with tumor naive CD4+ cells. Whole repertoires were not studied in the larger cohort, only one V-J beta rearrangement.

The source is a female donor with breast cancer. The chain is built from TRBV4-2 and TRBJ2-7, with D perhaps given as TRBD1 or TRBD2 (5 bases each). Sequencing was done on a sample of tumor-infiltrating memory CD4+ T cells sorted from the breast tumor. The subset denotes: memory CD4+ T cells, CD4+CD45RO+CD25-. The chain's CDR3 is CASSQEKDTGITYEQYF. In nucleotides, the CDR3 is TGTGCCAGCAGCCAAGAAAAGGACACCGGGATAACCTACGAGCAGTACTTC.